This T cell receptor beta chain was identified in a study of type 1 regulatory T cells. Looking at the study overall: T-allo10 is a Tr1-enriched, alloantigen-specific CD4 T cell product made in vitro.

Findings and limits, study-wide: Compared with non-type 1 regulatory T cells, type 1 regulatory T cells showed a more restricted TCR repertoire.

One entry per CDR3 protein, called by TCRdb with MiXCR from the reads. The table includes about 65,000 distinct CDR3 sequences, around 49% detected once. With respect to this clonotype: No antigen is known for it.

The CDR3 sequence is 15 residues long. Germline loops: CDR1 MNHEY, CDR2 SVGAGI. The specimen was cultured non-Tr1 T cells, either the whole culture or a sorted T cell fraction (not recorded which). This TCR derives from a human donor in good health. The rearrangement joins TRBV6-5 to TRBJ2-4; TRBD2 matches 9 bases. CDR3 protein: CASRSGTSAKNIQYF. For the CDR3, the DNA is TGTGCTTCCCGAAGCGGGACTAGCGCCAAAAACATTCAGTACTTC.